This T cell receptor beta chain was identified during a study of PD-1 blockade in mismatch repair-deficient tumors. On this clone itself: Its antigen is as yet unknown.

Study results and limitations: Three of seven peptides expanded clones, giving over a hundred unique blood TCRs.

Sequencing was performed with immunoSEQ multiplex PCR; in TCRdb, only in-frame clones are kept and a portion is missing. The table shows 10,000 or so clones, with around nine tenths occurring only once. Time point of the sample: approximately nine-day in vitro stimulation with candidate neoantigen peptide 3. A few pembrolizumab responders had their TCRs sequenced. Six or seven ELISpot-reactive neoantigen peptides each drove a roughly 9-day in vitro stimulation. A no-peptide control culture served as baseline for clone fold changes. Germline CDR1 and CDR2: SGHVS and FNYEAQ. V lost 7 bases, J lost 7 bases, and 5 bases stayed unmatched. CDR3 length: 14 residues.

The sample consisted of cells cultured in vitro, taken from a patient treated with pembrolizumab. This sequence originates from an adult with mismatch repair-deficient cancer. J is TRBJ2-1 and V is TRBV7-6, with TRBD2 identical over 12 bases. The CDR3: CASKVGLAGNEQFF. CDR3 DNA sequence: TGTGCCAGCAAGGTTGGACTAGCGGGGAATGAGCAGTTCTTC.